These T cell receptor beta chains were read from a single sample in a study of T cell responses to AZD1222 COVID-19 vaccine. Libraries were prepared by immunoSEQ multiplex PCR; TCRdb keeps only in-frame clonotypes and omits some of them. The sample has about 180,000 clones; around 90% are singletons. The sequencing used peripheral blood, collected on day 0 of AZD1222 vaccination. All receptors derive from an adult in good health. Each CDR3 is given with its conserved first and last residue. The order of the fields is clone size, D gene, V gene, CDR3 length, J gene, CDR3 protein, CDR3 DNA. A D gene is named only where the DNA matches it firmly. Where a row states a size, it is once, few, many or the class of an expanded clone; other rows omit it.

size: .
D: .
V: TRBV2
length: 12
J: TRBJ2-5
CDR3: CASSDEQETQYF
DNA: TGTGCCAGCAGCGACGAGCAAGAGACCCAGTACTTC

size: .
D: TRBD1
V: TRBV19
length: 14
J: TRBJ2-7
CDR3: CASSRDRGSYEQYF
DNA: TGTGCCAGTAGCAGGGACAGGGGATCCTACGAGCAGTACTTC

size: .
D: .
V: TRBV6-4
length: 13
J: TRBJ1-1
CDR3: CASSVDRNTEAFF
DNA: TGTGCCAGCAGTGTGGACAGGAACACTGAAGCTTTCTTT

size: .
D: .
V: TRBV9
length: 14
J: TRBJ2-7
CDR3: CASSVGQGALEQYF
DNA: TGTGCCAGCAGCGTAGGGCAGGGTGCCCTCGAGCAGTACTTC

size: .
D: TRBD2
V: TRBV4-2
length: 15
J: TRBJ2-7
CDR3: CASSQELAGSDEQYF
DNA: TGTGCCAGCAGCCAAGAGCTAGCGGGGTCCGACGAGCAGTACTTC

size: .
D: .
V: TRBV5-1
length: 15
J: TRBJ1-1
CDR3: CASSLDLLGNTEAFF
DNA: TGCGCCAGCAGCTTGGACCTCCTGGGGAACACTGAAGCTTTCTTT

size: .
D: TRBD1
V: TRBV2
length: 14
J: TRBJ1-1
CDR3: CASSPTGGYTEAFF
DNA: TGTGCCAGCAGTCCAACAGGGGGCTACACTGAAGCTTTCTTT

size: .
D: .
V: TRBV5-4
length: 15
J: TRBJ1-1
CDR3: CASSLRIGGGGEAFF
DNA: TGTGCCAGCAGCTTGAGGATAGGAGGCGGGGGTGAAGCTTTCTTT

size: once
D: .
V: TRBV7-8
length: 13
J: TRBJ1-1
CDR3: CAGSLEQNTEAFF
DNA: TGTGCCGGCAGCTTAGAACAGAACACTGAAGCTTTCTTT

size: .
D: .
V: TRBV4-1
length: 14
J: TRBJ2-7
CDR3: CASSQGGLSYEQYF
DNA: TGCGCCAGCAGCCAAGGGGGACTTTCCTACGAGCAGTACTTC

size: .
D: .
V: TRBV15
length: 18
J: TRBJ1-5
CDR3: CATSRDPSLVRVGQPQHF
DNA: TGTGCCACCAGCAGAGACCCCTCTTTGGTTCGGGTTGGACAGCCCCAGCATTTT

size: .
D: TRBD1
V: TRBV3-1/TRBV3-2
length: 15
J: TRBJ2-1
CDR3: CASSDRDRSYNEQFF
DNA: TGTGCCAGCAGCGACCGGGACAGGTCCTACAATGAGCAGTTCTTC

size: .
D: .
V: TRBV4-3
length: 17
J: TRBJ1-1
CDR3: CASSQFPVGVMNTEAFF
DNA: TGCGCCAGCAGCCAATTCCCGGTGGGGGTTATGAACACTGAAGCTTTCTTT

size: once
D: .
V: TRBV4-1
length: 16
J: TRBJ2-1
CDR3: CASSQIPGGRDNEQFF
DNA: TGCGCCAGCAGCCAAATACCCGGGGGGCGAGACAATGAGCAGTTCTTC

size: .
D: .
V: TRBV9
length: 15
J: TRBJ2-7
CDR3: CASSPSSRAAYEQYF
DNA: TGTGCCAGCAGCCCCTCTTCGAGGGCCGCCTACGAGCAGTACTTC

size: .
D: .
V: TRBV11-2
length: 13
J: TRBJ2-2
CDR3: CASSFHNTGELFF
DNA: TGTGCCAGCAGCTTCCACAACACCGGGGAGCTGTTTTTT

size: few
D: .
V: TRBV5-1
length: 14
J: TRBJ1-4
CDR3: CASSDGETNEKLFF
DNA: TGCGCCAGCAGCGACGGAGAAACTAATGAAAAACTGTTTTTT

size: .
D: TRBD1
V: TRBV6-5
length: 14
J: TRBJ1-4
CDR3: CAGSTDRINEKLFF
DNA: TGTGCCGGAAGCACGGACAGGATTAATGAAAAACTGTTTTTT

size: .
D: TRBD1
V: TRBV2
length: 14
J: TRBJ1-2
CDR3: CASSGGQGGYGYTF
DNA: TGTGCCAGCAGCGGGGGACAGGGGGGCTATGGCTACACCTTC

size: few
D: TRBD2
V: TRBV7-2
length: 15
J: TRBJ2-7
CDR3: CASSSRTGLAYEQYF
DNA: TGTGCCAGCAGCTCTAGGACGGGACTAGCCTACGAGCAGTACTTC

size: .
D: TRBD1
V: TRBV29-1
length: 14
J: TRBJ1-1
CDR3: CSAQGGTGNTEAFF
DNA: TGCAGCGCCCAGGGGGGGACAGGGAACACTGAAGCTTTCTTT

size: .
D: TRBD2
V: TRBV7-8
length: 15
J: TRBJ2-7
CDR3: CASSSLAGSSYEQYF
DNA: TGTGCCAGCAGCTCCTTAGCGGGGAGCTCCTACGAGCAGTACTTC

size: .
D: .
V: TRBV6-5
length: 15
J: TRBJ1-2
CDR3: CASSTGRTPRDGYTF
DNA: TGTGCCAGCAGCACCGGACGGACTCCTCGGGATGGCTACACCTTC

size: .
D: .
V: TRBV7-3
length: 14
J: TRBJ2-7
CDR3: CASSLRDTFGEQYF
DNA: TGTGCCAGCAGCCTCCGGGACACTTTTGGCGAGCAGTACTTC